These 25 T cell receptor beta chains were sequenced from one sample in a study of identifying expanded T cells in peripheral blood. The table came from immunoSEQ multiplex PCR; TCRdb's copy has only in-frame clones and leaves some out. The sample has nearly 60,000 clones; more than 70% are singletons. The sequenced sample consisted of blood. Receptors originate from a person aged 18 to 69 in good health.

The chain combines TRBV6-5 with TRBJ1-1; unclear D gene. CDR1 and CDR2 from the germline V gene are MNHEY and SVGAGI. Trimming took off 8 bases at V and 1 base at J, with 8 bases between the two ends. The CDR3 totals 12 residues. CDR3 nucleotide sequence: TGTGCCAGCGGCGCGAGGAACACTGAAGCTTTCTTT. Translated: CASGARNTEAFF.

The chain uses TRBV7-2 and TRBJ2-1; D gene unclear. Trimming took off 7 bases at V and 5 bases at J, with 9 bases between the two ends. Germline CDR1 and CDR2: SGHTA and FQGNSA. The CDR3 consists of 12 residues. The CDR3 DNA reads TGTGCCAGCAATCGGCAGAACAATGAGCAGTTCTTC. This encodes CASNRQNNEQFF.

This chain's CDR3 is CASSKEGQGWAGYTF. The CDR3 DNA reads TGTGCCAGCAGCAAAGAGGGGCAGGGATGGGCTGGCTACACCTTC. The genes are TRBV21-1 and TRBJ1-2; no check of the table's D call, TRBD1, against the DNA was made. TRBV21-1 is termed a pseudogene. The CDR3 is made up of 15 amino acids.

The CDR3: CASRATGELFF. The CDR3 DNA reads TGTGCCAGCAGGGCCACCGGGGAGCTGTTTTTT. V usage is TRBV11-2 and J usage is TRBJ2-2, with D unclear. V gave up 6 bases and J gave up 4 bases, with 3 bases separating them. The CDR3 runs 11 residues. Germline CDR1 and CDR2: SGHAT and FQNNGV.

The chain carries TRBV7-9 and TRBJ1-1, with unresolved D. Looked up from germline, CDR1 is SEHNR and CDR2 is FQNEAQ (reference sequence). This CDR3 region has 13 residues. Trimming shortened V by 5 bases and J by 5 bases, and 12 bases separated the two germline ends. The DNA of the CDR3 is TGTGCCAGCAGCATTGGTACAGCAACTGAAGCTTTCTTT. Translation: CASSIGTATEAFF.

This clone was counted once. V gene TRBV7-2 combines with J gene TRBJ1-5; possible D gene TRBD1, 6 bases. The CDR3 runs to 16 residues. The germline CDR1 and CDR2 sequences are SGHTA and FQGNSA. Trimming cost V 1 base and J 3 bases, with 13 bases left between them. The CDR3: CASSLGGGYPNQPQHF. DNA of the CDR3: TGTGCCAGCAGCTTAGGGGGGGGCTATCCCAATCAGCCCCAGCATTTT. Variable domain in full (rest from reference TRBV7-2 and TRBJ1-5): GAGVSQSPSNKVTEKGKDVELRCDPISGHTALYWYRQSLGQGLEFLIYFQGNSAPDKSGLPSDRFSAERTGGSVSTLTIQRTQQEDSAVYLCASSLGGGYPNQPQHFGDGTRLSIL.

The chain carries TRBV5-1 and TRBJ1-2; D unclear. The length of the CDR3 is 15 residues. Per germline, CDR1 SGHRS and CDR2 YFSETQ. Trimming stripped 0 bases from V and 1 base from J, with 10 bases between. Here the CDR3 reads CASSLVTAGNYGYTF. The CDR3 bases are TGCGCCAGCAGCTTGGTAACAGCCGGTAACTATGGCTACACCTTC.

This chain links TRBV4-1 with TRBJ2-3; TRBD2 matches at 13 bases. Germline loops: CDR1 MGHRA, CDR2 YSYEKL. V shed 4 bases and J 7 bases; nucleotides not matched to a gene: 5. The CDR3 consists of 15 residues. CDR3 nucleotides: TGCGCCAGCAGCCCGGGACTAGCGGGGCCCAATACGCAGTATTTT. Its translation is CASSPGLAGPNTQYF.

The rearrangement uses TRBV7-9 and TRBJ1-1; perhaps TRBD1 as D (6 bases). V gave up 5 bases and J gave up 5 bases, with 24 bases separating them. The germline V gene has CDR1 SEHNR and CDR2 FQNEAQ (reference sequence). This CDR3 is built from 17 residues. CDR3: CASSPLTVDWQGTEAFF. CDR3 nucleotide sequence: TGTGCCAGCAGCCCTCTCACCGTCGACTGGCAGGGGACTGAAGCTTTCTTT.

The J gene is TRBJ2-3, the V gene TRBV6-4, with 7 bases lining up with TRBD2. In germline, CDR1 is MRHNA, CDR2 SNTAGT. J was trimmed by 6 bases and V by 10 bases; bases with no gene match: 13. The CDR3 is 14 amino acids. CDR3 in amino acids: CATSLGNSGDTQYF. The CDR3 DNA reads as TGTGCCACTTCTCTGGGAAATAGCGGGGATACGCAGTATTTT.

V and J are TRBV28 and TRBJ2-3; TRBD2 matches 16 bases. Germline V lookup: CDR1 MDHEN, CDR2 SYDVKM. The CDR3 runs to 19 residues. Losses at the gene ends were 5 bases for V and 2 bases for J; bases not matched to a gene: 10. The CDR3 reads CASSLGLAGGPANTDTQYF. CDR3 DNA sequence: TGTGCCAGCAGTCTGGGACTAGCGGGAGGGCCAGCAAACACAGATACGCAGTATTTT.

The chain combines TRBV25-1 with TRBJ1-1, with D uncertain. CDR3 length: 11 amino acids. Trimming removed 5 bases at V and 8 bases at J, with 9 bases between. The V gene's germline CDR1 is MGHDK and CDR2 SYGVNS. Here the CDR3 reads CASSLRQEAFF. The CDR3 DNA sequence: TGTGCCAGCAGTCTTCGGCAGGAAGCTTTCTTT.

The genes are TRBV6-5 and TRBJ2-2; 7 bases match TRBD1. The ends lost 3 bases at V and 5 bases at J; junction bases unmatched: 3. The CDR3 has 14 residues. Germline V lookup: CDR1 MNHEY, CDR2 SVGAGI. CDR3: CASSYRGLTGELFF. CDR3 in DNA: TGTGCCAGCAGTTATAGGGGGCTTACCGGGGAGCTGTTTTTT.

This clone appeared a single time. This chain connects TRBV7-9 to TRBJ1-4; 7 bases map to TRBD1. The J segment lost 8 bases and the V segment lost 3 bases, leaving 9 bases of the junction unmatched. The CDR3 is made up of 15 amino acids. Germline lookup yields CDR1 SEHNR and CDR2 FQNEAQ (reference sequence). CDR3 amino acids: CASSLGDRDDEKLFF. The CDR3 DNA sequence: TGTGCCAGCAGCTTGGGAGACAGGGATGACGAAAAACTGTTTTTT.

The V and J genes are TRBV4-1 and TRBJ1-6, with 7 bases matching TRBD1. With 2 bases clipped from V and 7 bases from J, the junction kept 8 bases outside the gene matches. CDR1 and CDR2 (germline): MGHRA, YSYEKL. The CDR3 spans 16 residues. DNA for the CDR3: TGCGCCAGCAGCCAACTTATCGGACAGGTGAATTCACCCCTCCACTTT. Protein: CASSQLIGQVNSPLHF.

The chain links TRBV14 to TRBJ2-3; D is perhaps TRBD2 (6 bases). The CDR3 totals 14 residues. Trimming removed 4 bases at V and 2 bases at J, with 10 bases between. CDR1 SGHDN and CDR2 FVKESK come from the germline V gene. The CDR3 DNA reads TGTGCCAGCAGCCCTTGGGACTTCACAGATACGCAGTATTTT. Amino acids: CASSPWDFTDTQYF.

The V call is TRBV19, the J call TRBJ2-1; D might be TRBD1 or TRBD2, each matching 5 bases. Looked up from germline, CDR1 is LNHDA and CDR2 is SQIVND (reference sequence). The CDR3 covers 14 residues. The ends were cut back, 10 bases at V and 1 base at J, with 14 bases in the middle. The CDR3 sequence: CATSEGFSYNEQFF. Written as DNA, the CDR3 is TGTGCCACCTCAGAGGGGTTTTCCTACAATGAGCAGTTCTTC.

This chain joins TRBV19 and TRBJ2-1; 13 bases are shared with TRBD2. With V trimmed by 8 bases and J by 0 bases, 7 bases remained unmatched. This CDR3 is 17 amino acids long. Germline CDR1 LNHDA, CDR2 SQIVND (reference sequence). CDR3: CASSTSGRALSYNEQFF. DNA for the CDR3: TGTGCCAGTTCTACTAGCGGGAGGGCCCTCTCCTACAATGAGCAGTTCTTC.

This clone was observed once. The chain combines TRBV18 with TRBJ1-3, with a possible D match to TRBD1 (5 bases). The CDR3 contains 17 residues. Deletions cut 0 bases from V and 0 bases from J, with 12 bases between. Per germline, CDR1 KGHSH and CDR2 LQKENI. The CDR3 DNA sequence: TGTGCCAGCTCACCACCGAGGGGATCCATCTCTGGAAACACCATATATTTT. It is translated as CASSPPRGSISGNTIYF.

The genes are TRBV28 and TRBJ2-3; D gene ambiguous. Germline CDR1 reads MDHEN; CDR2 reads SYDVKM. V gave up 3 bases and J gave up 2 bases, with 21 bases separating them. The length of the CDR3 is 18 residues. This CDR3 is CASSFLIPRQTLTDTQYF. CDR3 bases: TGTGCCAGCAGTTTCCTCATCCCCAGGCAGACCCTCACAGATACGCAGTATTTT.

The genes are TRBV10-3 and TRBJ2-2; 7 bases are a match to TRBD2. This CDR3 region has 16 residues. The germline V gene encodes CDR1 ENHRY and CDR2 SYGVKD. V shed 5 bases, J shed 7 bases, and the junction held 13 bases outside the gene matches. The CDR3 nucleotides are TGTGCCATCAGTCTGGGGGACTCCTGGGAGGGCGGGGAGCTGTTTTTT. Its translation: CAISLGDSWEGGELFF.

V is TRBV18 and J is TRBJ1-1, with D perhaps matching TRBD1 (5 bases). V was pared by 4 bases and J by 2 bases, with 11 bases between. The CDR3 covers 14 residues. Germline V gene data show CDR1 as KGHSH and CDR2 as LQKENI. The DNA of the CDR3 is TGTGCCAGCTCACGGGGCGGGGAAAACACTGAAGCTTTCTTT. Encoded protein: CASSRGGENTEAFF.

The V call is TRBV10-3, the J call TRBJ2-7; no clear D. The CDR3 runs to 13 residues. Trimming removed 3 bases from V and 5 bases from J, with 11 bases in between. The germline gives CDR1 ENHRY, CDR2 SYGVKD. CDR3 sequence (DNA): TGTGCCATCAGTGAAAGGGATAGGAACGAGCAGTACTTC. Protein product: CAISERDRNEQYF.

The V call is TRBV6-5, the J call TRBJ2-5; D could derive from TRBD1 or TRBD2 (5 bases each). CDR3 length equals 13 residues. V was clipped by 5 bases and J by 5 bases, with 12 bases between them. Germline V gene sequence: CDR1 MNHEY, CDR2 SVGAGI. CDR3 sequence reads: CASSLTWGETQYF. The CDR3 DNA reads as TGTGCCAGCAGTCTCACTTGGGGGGAGACCCAGTACTTC.

This rearrangement joins TRBV7-2 to TRBJ1-4; D unresolved. Trimming stripped 5 bases from V and 6 bases from J, with 19 bases between. CDR3 size: 16 residues. CDR1 and CDR2 from the germline V gene are SGHTA and FQGNSA. CDR3 residues: CASSRSTGSWYEKLFF. CDR3 nucleotides: TGTGCCAGCAGCCGATCGACGGGGTCTTGGTATGAAAAACTGTTTTTT.